The clone carrying this T cell receptor (beta chain) was counted once. A much larger clone is a single base away; this may be a read error. Trimming pared 6 bases from V and 3 bases from J, leaving 12 bases between. Germline CDR1 MNHEY, CDR2 SVGAGI. The CDR3 spans 13 residues. A constant-region primer served to make TCR beta cDNA from about 490 ng total RNA. Investigators got TCR beta libraries out of three nested multiplex PCR rounds, done with slightly modified ARM-PCR. TRBV1-TRBV30 forward primers paired with a C-beta reverse primer were used in the first two PCR rounds, which ran roughly 9 cycles each. TCRdb independently ran MiXCR on the multiplex PCR reads; one entry per CDR3 protein. Of 250,000 to 350,000 distinct CDR3 sequences in the sample, approximately 58% were seen once. This sample stems from a study of tumor-infiltrating lymphocytes in primary liver carcinoma. Study context: The patients comprised men and women between the ages of 30 and 69 years.

RNA isolated from unsorted whole blood supplied the blood RNA, with germline DNA also extracted. Before any surgery took place, 3 to 4.5 milliliters of peripheral blood were collected. J is TRBJ2-7 and V is TRBV6-5, with D maybe TRBD1 (6 bases). The TCR comes from a woman under 40 with primary liver carcinoma and hepatitis B virus infection. The material sequenced was peripheral blood. The CDR3 reads CASRRGIYYEQYF. The DNA of the CDR3 is TGTGCCAGCAGAAGGGGGATTTACTACGAGCAGTACTTC.